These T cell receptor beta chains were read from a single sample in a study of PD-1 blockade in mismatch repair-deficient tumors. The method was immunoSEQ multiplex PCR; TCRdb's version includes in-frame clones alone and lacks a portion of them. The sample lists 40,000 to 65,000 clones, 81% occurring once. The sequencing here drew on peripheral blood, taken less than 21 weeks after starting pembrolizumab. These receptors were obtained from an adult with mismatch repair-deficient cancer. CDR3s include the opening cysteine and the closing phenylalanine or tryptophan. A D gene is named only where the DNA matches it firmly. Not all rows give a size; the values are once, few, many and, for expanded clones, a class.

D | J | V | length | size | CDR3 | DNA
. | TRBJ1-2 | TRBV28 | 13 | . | CASSSPGGLGYTF | TGTGCCAGCAGTTCCCCCGGGGGACTTGGCTACACCTTC
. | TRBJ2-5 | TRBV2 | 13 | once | CASIQRQGETQYF | TGTGCCAGCATTCAGAGGCAGGGAGAGACCCAGTACTTC
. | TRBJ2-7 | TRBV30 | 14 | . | CAWSGDGTQHEQYF | TGTGCCTGGAGCGGGGACGGAACTCAGCACGAGCAGTACTTC
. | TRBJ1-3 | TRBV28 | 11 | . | CASRDLATKYF | TGTGCCAGCAGGGACTTAGCCACCAAATATTTT
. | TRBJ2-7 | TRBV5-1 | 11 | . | CASSSNYEQYF | TGCGCCAGCAGCTCCAACTACGAGCAGTACTTC
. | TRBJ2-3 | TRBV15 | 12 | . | CATSINTDTQYF | TGTGCCACCAGCATAAACACAGATACGCAGTATTTT
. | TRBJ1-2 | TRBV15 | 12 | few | CATSERGVGYTF | TGTGCCACCAGCGAGCGGGGCGTCGGCTACACCTTC
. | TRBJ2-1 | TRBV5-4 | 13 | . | CASSLDLDVEQFF | TGTGCCAGCAGCTTGGATCTGGACGTAGAGCAGTTCTTC
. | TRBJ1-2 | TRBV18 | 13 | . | CASSPVVDDGYTF | TGTGCCAGCTCACCAGTCGTGGACGATGGCTACACCTTC
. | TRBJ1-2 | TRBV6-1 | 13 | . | CASSETLSYGYTF | TGTGCCAGCAGTGAAACGCTTAGCTATGGCTACACCTTC
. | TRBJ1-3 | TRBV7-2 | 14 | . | CASSFLGPGNTIYF | TGTGCCAGCAGCTTCCTTGGACCAGGAAACACCATATATTTT
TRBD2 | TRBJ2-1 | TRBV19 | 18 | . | CASTTGLAGASSYNEQFF | TGTGCCAGTACGACCGGCCTAGCGGGAGCTTCCTCCTACAATGAGCAGTTCTTC
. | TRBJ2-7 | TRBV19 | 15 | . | CASSIGGAQGYEQYF | TGTGCCAGTAGTATTGGGGGGGCGCAGGGCTACGAGCAGTACTTC
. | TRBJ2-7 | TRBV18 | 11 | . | CASSLGLEQYF | TGTGCCAGCTCACTCGGACTAGAGCAGTACTTC
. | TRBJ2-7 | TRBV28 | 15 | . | CASSQPGGGWYEQYF | TGTGCCAGCAGTCAGCCAGGAGGGGGCTGGTACGAGCAGTACTTC
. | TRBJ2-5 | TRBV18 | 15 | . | CASSHRQATQETQYF | TGTGCCAGCTCACACAGACAGGCAACCCAAGAGACCCAGTACTTC
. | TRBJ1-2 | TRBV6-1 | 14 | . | CASRAGYDQYGYTF | TGTGCCAGCAGGGCAGGGTATGACCAATATGGCTACACCTTC
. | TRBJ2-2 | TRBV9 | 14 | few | CASSALPNTGELFF | TGTGCCAGCAGCGCACTACCGAACACCGGGGAGCTGTTTTTT
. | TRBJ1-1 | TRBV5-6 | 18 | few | CASILNYGRANMNTEAFF | TGTGCCAGCATCCTAAACTACGGGAGGGCGAATATGAACACTGAAGCTTTCTTT
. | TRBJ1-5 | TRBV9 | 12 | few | CASSSPREPQHF | TGTGCCAGCAGCTCCCCACGGGAGCCCCAGCATTTT
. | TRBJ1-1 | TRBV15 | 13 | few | CATSRERYTEAFF | TGTGCCACCAGCAGGGAACGATACACTGAAGCTTTCTTT
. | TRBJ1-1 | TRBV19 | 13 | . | CASSIRASAEAFF | TGTGCCAGTAGTATACGGGCTTCGGCCGAAGCTTTCTTT
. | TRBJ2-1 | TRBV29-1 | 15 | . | CSVGPYRVSYNEQFF | TGCAGCGTTGGCCCTTACAGGGTTTCCTACAATGAGCAGTTCTTC
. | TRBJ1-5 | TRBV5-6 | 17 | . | CASLSMRSGPSNQPQHF | TGTGCCAGCCTATCAATGAGATCGGGTCCTAGCAATCAGCCCCAGCATTTT